This T cell receptor (beta chain) was sequenced during a study of blood T cell repertoires in COVID-19. Clones were sequenced by immunoSEQ multiplex PCR, and TCRdb holds only the in-frame ones, with some missing. The table lists 280,000 or so clones, 85% of them singletons. This TCR was sampled from a woman in her 50s who had recovered from COVID-19. Sample: PBMCs or T cells enriched from blood (not recorded which).

The CDR3 region is CATSTRGIEETQYF. In DNA form, the CDR3 reads TGTGCCACCAGTACCAGGGGGATTGAAGAGACCCAGTACTTC. The chain joins TRBV15 to TRBJ2-5, with 7 bases matching TRBD1. CDR3 length: 14 amino acids. V shed 6 bases, J shed 3 bases, and the junction held 7 bases outside the gene matches. Germline CDR1 is LNHNV and CDR2 is YYDKDF (reference sequence).